This TCR beta chain emerged from a study of blood T cell repertoires in COVID-19. The CDR3 runs 14 residues. CDR1 is SGDLS, CDR2 YYNGEE, per germline. V gave up 0 bases and J gave up 4 bases, with 10 bases separating them. Original methodology: Estimation of nucleated cell counts relied on the amplification of reference gene primers. Some clones are missing from TCRdb's copy, which holds only in-frame ones; the method was immunoSEQ multiplex PCR. The V and J calls and the clone size are those of that table, but D and trimming were determined from the DNA. Among approximately 90,000 clones listed, approximately 79% were seen once.

The sequenced sample consisted of peripheral blood. This TCR was sampled from a man in his 70s with acute or convalescent COVID-19. The V gene is TRBV9, the J gene TRBJ2-5; D might be TRBD2 (5 bases). The CDR3 protein is CASSVDEGSETQYF. CDR3 in DNA: TGTGCCAGCAGCGTAGACGAGGGATCAGAGACCCAGTACTTC. Drawing the rest from reference TRBV9 and TRBJ2-5, the complete variable domain is DSGVTQTPKHLITATGQRVTLRCSPRSGDLSVYWYQQSLDQGLQFLIQYYNGEERAKGNILERFSAQQFPDLHSELNLSSLELGDSALYFCASSVDEGSETQYFGPGTRLLVL.